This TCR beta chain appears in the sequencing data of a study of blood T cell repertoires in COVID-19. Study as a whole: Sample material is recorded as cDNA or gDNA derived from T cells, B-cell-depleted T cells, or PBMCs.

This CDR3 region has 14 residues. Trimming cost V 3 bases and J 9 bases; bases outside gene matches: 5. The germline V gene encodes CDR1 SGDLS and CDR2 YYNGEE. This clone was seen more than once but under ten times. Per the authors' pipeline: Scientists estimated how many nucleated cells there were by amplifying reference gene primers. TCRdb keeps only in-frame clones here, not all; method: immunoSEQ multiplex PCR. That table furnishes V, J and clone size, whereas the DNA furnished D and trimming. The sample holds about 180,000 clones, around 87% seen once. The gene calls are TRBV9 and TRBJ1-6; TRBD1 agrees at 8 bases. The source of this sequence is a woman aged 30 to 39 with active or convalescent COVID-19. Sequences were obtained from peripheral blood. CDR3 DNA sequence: TGTGCCAGCAGCGGTAGACAGGGGCTTTCACCCCTCCACTTT. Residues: CASSGRQGLSPLHF.